The subject of this entry is one TCR beta chain. The antigen is undetermined. Since a much larger clone is just one base distant, this may be a read error. J was trimmed by 7 bases and V by 6 bases; bases with no gene match: 14. CDR1 is SNHLY and CDR2 is FYNNEI in the germline V gene. The CDR3 is 16 amino acids. The time point here: persistent/refractory GD, antithyroid drugs over 5 years with positive TRAb. The authors made the TCR library using RNA they extracted from PBMCs. Relying on iRepertoire HTBI primers and Arm-PCR of CDR3 regions, the team built TCR beta libraries. Authors' processing steps: Spanning all samples, the identified segments comprised 60 to 80 TRBV and over 13 TRBJ. MiXCR, run by TCRdb on the multiplex PCR reads, gives a single entry per CDR3 protein. The V and J calls reflect TCRdb's pipeline rather than the authors' work. The sample holds about 470,000 distinct CDR3 sequences, around 21% seen once.

These data are taken from a study of regulatory T cells in long-lasting Graves disease. For the study at large: Positivity for TSH receptor antibodies plus over 5 years of antithyroid drugs meant persistent Graves' disease. Study results and caveats: Persistent disease favored TRBV28, TRBJ1-2 and TRBJ2-5.

The sequence derives from a female donor with Graves disease. The sequencing used peripheral blood mononuclear cells (PBMCs), collected when the disease was refractory, from a patient treated with antithyroid drugs. V and J are TRBV2 and TRBJ1-5; 8 bases match TRBD1. CDR3 region: CASRDTGGGTPQPQHF. The CDR3 DNA follows: TGTGCCAGCAGAGACACAGGGGGAGGGACCCCCCAGCCCCAGCATTTT.